What follows describes a single TCR beta chain. Between the trimmed V and J ends, which lost 7 bases and 2 bases, there was a span of 11 bases. The CDR3 sequence is 13 residues long. Germline-derived CDR1 and CDR2 are SNHLY and FYNNEI. The data derive from a study of blood T cell repertoires in COVID-19. Study-level background: The origin of the acute and convalescent COVID-19 samples was the United States, Italy and Spain. PBMCs, B-cell-depleted T cells, or T cells provided the cDNA or gDNA that made up the material.

Original methodology: Amplification from reference gene primers served as the basis for estimated nucleated cell counts. Assay used: immunoSEQ multiplex PCR; TCRdb lists only in-frame clones, some missing. Clonal size and the V and J genes are those of that table, whereas D and trimming came from the DNA. This table has about 100,000 clones, about 84% appearing once. The material sequenced was peripheral blood. The chain has TRBV2 and TRBJ1-1; D is perhaps TRBD1 (6 bases). This receptor was identified in a human donor in a cohort sampled during active COVID-19. CDR3 sequence reads: CASNQQGNTEAFF. The CDR3, as DNA: TGTGCCAGCAATCAACAGGGAAACACTGAAGCTTTCTTT.